The 32 T cell receptor beta chains below come from one sample, sequenced in a study of shared T cell receptors in the human thymus. Assay used: immunoSEQ multiplex PCR; TCRdb lists only in-frame clones, some missing. The sample lists 700,000 or so clones, approximately 83% seen once, with around 0.0099% in the top ten. This same sample was also part of a study on human thymus T cells.

The material sequenced was thymocytes. The receptors here all came from a girl less than two years old with a congenital heart defect.

This clone showed up just a few times. The CDR3 sequence is CASKTETDSYGYTF. The CDR3 region has the DNA TGTGCCAGCAAAACGGAGACGGATTCCTATGGCTACACCTTC. V gene TRBV6-1 combines with J gene TRBJ1-2, with no clear D. Germline values: CDR1 MNHNS, CDR2 SASEGT. The germline V and J ends were trimmed by 7 bases and 4 bases, with 16 bases remaining between them. The CDR3 consists of 14 residues.

This chain joins TRBV2 and TRBJ1-1; D call uncertain. Germline CDR1 and CDR2: SNHLY and FYNNEI. The CDR3 is made up of 13 amino acids. Trimming removed 4 bases from V and 3 bases from J, with 9 bases in between. The CDR3 region has the DNA TGTGCCAGCAGTGTAGTAGCCCACACTGAAGCTTTCTTT. Its translation: CASSVVAHTEAFF.

The V call is TRBV30, the J call TRBJ1-2; the D gene is possibly TRBD1 (6 bases). In germline, CDR1 is GTSNPN, CDR2 SVGIG (reference sequence). V dropped 2 bases and J dropped 8 bases, with 24 bases sitting between them. CDR3 length: 16 residues. This CDR3 reads CAWSRLTRDIRRGYTF. The CDR3 region has the DNA TGTGCCTGGAGTCGACTTACCCGGGACATCCGTCGCGGCTACACCTTC.

The chain couples TRBV5-4 to TRBJ1-4; 11 positions agree with TRBD1. V lost 4 bases, J lost 0 bases, and 5 bases stayed unmatched. CDR1 and CDR2 from the germline V gene are SGHNT and YYREEE (reference sequence). This CDR3 comprises 17 residues. CDR3 sequence reads: CASSIRTGGTTNEKLFF. The CDR3 DNA reads TGTGCCAGCAGCATACGGACAGGGGGCACAACTAATGAAAAACTGTTTTTT.

The chain combines TRBV19 with TRBJ2-1, with D maybe TRBD2 (6 bases). CDR1 is LNHDA and CDR2 is SQIVND in the germline V gene (reference sequence). The CDR3 loop spans 13 amino acids. V was trimmed by 8 bases and J by 5 bases, leaving 13 bases between them. The CDR3: CASGLAPNNEQFF. The CDR3 DNA follows: TGTGCCAGTGGCCTAGCGCCCAACAATGAGCAGTTCTTC.

This clone was found a few times. The chain uses TRBV13 and TRBJ1-5; tentative D call: TRBD1 (5 bases). This CDR3 region has 14 residues. Germline V CDR1 and CDR2: PRHDT, FYEKMQ (reference sequence). V was pared by 4 bases and J by 3 bases, with 10 bases between. The CDR3 bases are TGTGCCAGCAGCTCCAGGGTCCACAATCAGCCCCAGCATTTT. It yields the protein CASSSRVHNQPQHF.

V is TRBV7-9 and J is TRBJ1-2, with D perhaps TRBD1 (6 bases). Germline V lookup: CDR1 SEHNR, CDR2 FQNEAQ (reference sequence). CDR3 size: 15 residues. V lost 5 bases and J lost 0, with 13 bases in between. DNA of the CDR3: TGTGCCAGCAGCCCCCCAGGACAGCCTAACTATGGCTACACCTTC. This encodes CASSPPGQPNYGYTF.

The J gene is TRBJ2-7, the V gene TRBV28, with D perhaps matching TRBD2 (5 bases). Germline assignment: CDR1 MDHEN and CDR2 SYDVKM. The CDR3 has 19 residues. The CDR3 DNA follows: TGTGTGGTGGAAAGGTACGGGGAACCGTTGCAAGGGTTCCCGTACGAGCAGTACTTC. Protein: CVVERYGEPLQGFPYEQYF.

This rearrangement joins TRBV7-8 to TRBJ2-1, with a tentative D call TRBD2 (5 bases). V lost 3 bases and J 3 bases, leaving 12 bases between the germline ends. This CDR3 contains 15 residues. The V gene's germline CDR1 is SGHVS and CDR2 FQNEAQ. CDR3 region: CASSFPFRDYNEQFF. In DNA, the CDR3 is TGTGCCAGCAGCTTCCCTTTCCGGGACTACAATGAGCAGTTCTTC.

The CDR3 spells CASSPRQGANYGYTF. The CDR3 bases are TGTGCCAGCAGTCCACGACAGGGGGCTAACTATGGCTACACCTTC. The chain recombines TRBV6-1 with TRBJ1-2; 9 bases are a match to TRBD1. CDR1 and CDR2 from the germline V gene are MNHNS and SASEGT. The CDR3 sequence is 15 residues long. V lost 5 bases to trimming and J lost 0 bases; unmatched junction nucleotides: 4.

The chain is built from TRBV11-2 and TRBJ1-1; D possibly corresponds to TRBD1 (5 bases). This CDR3 is 12 amino acids long. The V and J ends lost 2 bases and 8 bases respectively, with 9 bases between them. The germline V gene encodes CDR1 SGHAT and CDR2 FQNNGV. The CDR3 protein is CASSLFRQEAFF. The DNA of the CDR3 is TGTGCCAGCAGCTTATTTCGACAGGAAGCTTTCTTT.

This clone was seen once. The chain carries TRBV5-1 and TRBJ2-2, with 9 bases matching TRBD1. The CDR3 covers 16 residues. Germline CDR1 reads SGHRS; CDR2 reads YFSETQ. Losses at the gene ends were 1 base for V and 7 bases for J; bases not matched to a gene: 8. CDR3 region: CASSLLLQGANGELFF. Written as DNA, the CDR3 is TGCGCCAGCAGCTTGTTGTTACAGGGGGCAAACGGGGAGCTGTTTTTT.

This rearrangement joins TRBV4-1 to TRBJ1-5; D is ambiguous. The germline V and J ends were trimmed by 0 bases and 3 bases, with 12 bases remaining between them. The CDR3 sequence is 16 residues long. CDR1 and CDR2 from the germline V gene are MGHRA and YSYEKL. CDR3 protein: CASSQEIGQLNQPQHF. CDR3 in DNA: TGCGCCAGCAGCCAAGAAATCGGTCAACTCAATCAGCCCCAGCATTTT.

This clone was recorded only once. This chain joins TRBV10-3 and TRBJ2-7; D is possibly TRBD2 (5 bases). Per the germline V gene, CDR1 is ENHRY and CDR2 is SYGVKD. This CDR3 contains 15 residues. The V end was cut by 5 bases, the J end by 2 bases, with 16 bases between. This CDR3 reads CAISSDGGRPYEQYF. CDR3 DNA: TGTGCCATCAGTTCCGATGGAGGACGACCCTACGAGCAGTACTTC.

The chain uses TRBV7-9 and TRBJ1-2; D is unresolved. Germline V lookup: CDR1 SEHNR, CDR2 FQNEAQ (reference sequence). The CDR3 spans 14 residues. V lost 10 bases and J lost 4, with 19 bases in between. The CDR3 spells CATRGARSGYGYTF. The CDR3 DNA reads TGTGCCACCCGGGGTGCACGGAGTGGCTATGGCTACACCTTC.

The gene calls are TRBV7-9 and TRBJ1-5, with 11 bases that match TRBD1. CDR1 and CDR2 (germline): SEHNR, FQNEAQ (reference sequence). The CDR3 covers 17 residues. V was clipped by 4 bases and J by 2 bases; unmatched bases: 7. CDR3 region: CASSSYGQGAGNQPQHF. In nucleotides, the CDR3 is TGTGCCAGCAGCTCGTATGGACAGGGGGCCGGCAATCAGCCCCAGCATTTT.

The CDR3 is CAPLDEQFF. The CDR3 coding sequence is TGTGCCCCATTAGATGAGCAGTTCTTC. The gene calls are TRBV3-2 and TRBJ2-1; TRBD2, as called in the table, went unchecked against the DNA. TRBV3-2 corresponds to a pseudogene. The CDR3 sequence is 9 residues long.

The chain joins TRBV13 to TRBJ1-1; 8 bases line up with TRBD1. Germline loops: CDR1 PRHDT, CDR2 FYEKMQ (reference sequence). Germline trimming cut 3 bases from V and 3 bases from J; bases unmatched to any gene: 12. The CDR3 extends over 17 amino acids. The CDR3 loop reads CASSFISPGGGYTEAFF. The DNA for the CDR3 is TGTGCCAGCAGCTTTATCTCTCCAGGGGGCGGGTACACTGAAGCTTTCTTT.

This chain links TRBV28 with TRBJ1-3; D unclear. The germline V and J ends were trimmed by 7 bases and 0 bases, with 13 bases remaining between them. Germline V CDR1 and CDR2: MDHEN, SYDVKM. The CDR3 contains 15 residues. The CDR3 loop reads CASNKRVYSGNTIYF. The CDR3 nucleotides are TGTGCCAGCAACAAACGGGTATACTCTGGAAACACCATATATTTT. Based on the CDR3 plus reference TRBV28 and TRBJ1-3, the full variable domain is DVKVTQSSRYLVKRTGEKVFLECVQDMDHENMFWYRQDPGLGLRLIYFSYDVKMKEKGDIPEGYSVSREKKERFSLILESASTNQTSMYLCASNKRVYSGNTIYFGEGSWLTVV.

The chain carries TRBV18 and TRBJ1-1; the D is unclear. Trimming removed 6 bases from V and 1 base from J, with 15 bases in between. This CDR3 is built from 15 residues. Germline loops: CDR1 KGHSH, CDR2 LQKENI. CDR3 sequence: CASSPRGLGNTEAFF. CDR3 nucleotides: TGTGCCAGCTCGCCCCGGGGTCTAGGGAACACTGAAGCTTTCTTT. Variable domain in full (rest from reference TRBV18 and TRBJ1-1): NAGVMQNPRHLVRRRGQEARLRCSPMKGHSHVYWYRQLPEEGLKFMVYLQKENIIDESGMPKERFSAEFPKEGPSILRIQQVVRGDSAAYFCASSPRGLGNTEAFFGQGTRLTVV.

The V gene is TRBV9, the J gene TRBJ1-3; D possibly corresponds to TRBD1 (5 bases). Germline values: CDR1 SGDLS, CDR2 YYNGEE. Trimming removed 0 bases from V and 0 bases from J, with 13 bases in between. This CDR3 is built from 17 residues. CDR3 nucleotides: TGTGCCAGCAGCGTAGAAAAGGGGTCAGACTCTGGAAACACCATATATTTT. Its protein is CASSVEKGSDSGNTIYF.

V gene TRBV6-6 combines with J gene TRBJ2-3, with TRBD2 identical over 7 bases. This CDR3 spans 15 amino acids. CDR1 and CDR2 (germline): MNHNY, SVGAGI (reference sequence). J lost 0 bases, V lost 7 bases, and 7 bases had no gene match. The CDR3 spells CASTYPSGSTDTQYF. The CDR3 nucleotides are TGTGCCAGCACTTATCCTAGCGGAAGCACAGATACGCAGTATTTT.

The chain has TRBV10-2 and TRBJ2-7; D gene unclear. CDR3 size: 12 residues. V was clipped by 3 bases and J by 5 bases, with 8 bases between them. Germline lookup yields CDR1 WSHSY and CDR2 SAAADI. This CDR3 reads CASSEQYHEQYF. CDR3 nucleotides: TGCGCCAGCAGTGAACAGTACCACGAGCAGTACTTC.

The chain has TRBV5-1 and TRBJ2-7; D is undetermined. V lost 0 bases to trimming and J lost 2 bases, with 9 bases between them. CDR1 is SGHRS and CDR2 is YFSETQ in the germline V gene. The CDR3 contains 14 residues. CDR3 residues: CASSLGLVTYEQYF. The CDR3 bases are TGCGCCAGCAGCTTGGGACTGGTAACCTACGAGCAGTACTTC.

The genes are TRBV29-1 and TRBJ2-3; no clear D. Germline assignment: CDR1 SQVTM and CDR2 ANQGSEA. V dropped 7 bases and J dropped 3 bases, with 8 bases sitting between them. The CDR3 runs to 11 residues. CDR3 bases: TGCAGCGCCGTAGTGACAGATACGCAGTATTTT. Protein product: CSAVVTDTQYF.

This chain connects TRBV25-1 to TRBJ2-5; 11 nucleotides align to TRBD2. Germline loops: CDR1 MGHDK, CDR2 SYGVNS. The CDR3 loop spans 16 amino acids. V trimming: 4 bases; J trimming: 1 base; junction bases outside the gene matches: 5. The DNA for the CDR3 is TGTGCCAGCAGTGGGGGTAGCGGGGGGGCCCAAGAGACCCAGTACTTC. Translating it yields CASSGGSGGAQETQYF.

The rearrangement uses TRBV6-6 and TRBJ1-1, with 9 bases aligning to TRBD1. Germline lookup yields CDR1 MNHNY and CDR2 SVGAGI (reference sequence). CDR3 length equals 14 residues. The V and J ends lost 6 bases and 5 bases, in that order; junction bases with no gene match: 7. The CDR3 nucleotides read TGTGCCAGCAGCCTTACTGACAGGGGGACTGAAGCTTTCTTT. It yields the protein CASSLTDRGTEAFF.

This chain links TRBV11-2 with TRBJ1-3; D gene unclear. Looked up from germline, CDR1 is SGHAT and CDR2 is FQNNGV. The CDR3 contains 15 residues. V lost 6 bases and J lost 4, with 16 bases in between. CDR3 DNA sequence: TGTGCCAGCAGTTCGACTGATGGTATAGGAAACACCATATATTTT. Residues: CASSSTDGIGNTIYF.

This chain uses TRBV27 with TRBJ2-2; possibly TRBD1 for D (5 bases). Trimming took off 6 bases at V and 3 bases at J, with 11 bases between the two ends. The germline V gene encodes CDR1 MNHEY and CDR2 SMNVEV (reference sequence). This CDR3 is 14 amino acids long. In DNA form, the CDR3 reads TGTGCCAGCAGGCGACAGACTGACACCGGGGAGCTGTTTTTT. Protein product: CASRRQTDTGELFF.

The chain's CDR3 is CASSQPGGNTGELFF. CDR3 sequence (DNA): TGCGCCAGCAGCCAGCCCGGGGGGAACACCGGGGAGCTGTTTTTT. This rearrangement joins TRBV4-1 to TRBJ2-2, with D possibly matching TRBD2 (6 bases). The germline V gene has CDR1 MGHRA and CDR2 YSYEKL. V was trimmed by 3 bases and J by 1 base, leaving 9 bases between them. The CDR3 is 15 residues long.

The chain couples TRBV2 to TRBJ1-6; 9 nucleotides align to TRBD1. Germline V CDR1 and CDR2: SNHLY, FYNNEI. The CDR3 has 16 amino acids. V shed 4 bases, J shed 10 bases, and the junction held 11 bases outside the gene matches. DNA for the CDR3: TGTGCCAGCAGTGTTGTTGTGGGAGGGACAGGGTCACCCCTCCACTTT. Translating it yields CASSVVVGGTGSPLHF.

The genes are TRBV7-6 and TRBJ1-5; TRBD1 might be the D (6 bases). V was cut by 5 bases and J by 7 bases, with 12 bases left in between. This CDR3 is built from 13 residues. CDR1 and CDR2 from the germline V gene are SGHVS and FNYEAQ. CDR3 sequence reads: CASSLSRGQPQHF. The CDR3 DNA is TGTGCCAGCAGCCTTAGCAGGGGCCAGCCCCAGCATTTT.